The subject of this entry is one TCR beta chain. Its antigen has not been determined. Per-base qualities were not stored, and no clone one base away is much larger. This sample was included in a study of T-cell memory formation after mild COVID-19 (dated by TCRdb to the early 2020s). For context, the study as a whole: TCR sequence clusters from the two donors were largely donor specific. The cohort comprised two young, previously healthy adult volunteers, one female and one male. T-cell clones expanding and contracting after mild COVID-19 in two donors were tracked by longitudinal TCRalpha and TCRbeta repertoire sequencing. What the authors observed across the whole study: The study included only two mild cases, and larger cohorts that include severe cases with pre-infection samples were judged to be necessary. Whether the second-wave clones peaking on day 37 were SARS-CoV-2 specific was not confirmed. Contracting CD4+ clones were located mainly in the CM and EM memory subsets, whereas CD8+ clones were found to be enriched in EMRA. Some responding clones were detected in pre-infection memory, which suggested that pre-existing cross-reactive memory T cells had joined the SARS-CoV-2 response. From day 15 to 85, contracting clones showed balanced CD4/CD8 phenotypes, whereas a second wave of clones that expanded from day 15 to 37 leaned towards CD4+.

The V end loses 5 bases and the J end loses 0 bases, and a stretch of 8 bases separates them. Spanning cysteine to phenylalanine, the CDR3 consists of 14 amino acids. The entry retains the CDR3 DNA only, 42 bases that are in frame from base 1. CDR1 and CDR2 are drawn from the germline V gene: KGHSH, LQKENI. This sample was sequenced with an Illumina NovaSeq 6000. TCRalpha and TCRbeta cDNA libraries were constructed by 5'RACE with constant-segment primers, with sample barcodes and unique molecular identifiers being introduced. RNA was extracted from every sample with Trizol reagent. Library amplification was performed in two PCR steps, and a second sample barcode and Illumina TruSeq adapters were introduced in the second step. Sequencing of libraries was performed on an Illumina NovaSeq with 2 x 150 bp paired-end reads. From the authors' description of their analysis: Reads were demultiplexed and collapsed into UMI-guided consensus sequences with migec v1.2.7. Using mixcr v2.1.11, UMI consensuses were aligned to TRA and TRB V and J templates and then assembled into clonotypes. Expanded or contracted clonotypes were those called significant by both edgeR and NoisET, with noise models trained on biological replicates. For edgeR calls, a false discovery rate-adjusted p below 0.01 and a log2 fold-change threshold of 1 were applied. As an exploratory analysis of dynamics, PCA with hierarchical clustering was applied to max-normalized trajectories of the 1000 most abundant clonotypes. Separately sequenced CD4+ and CD8+ repertoires were used to assign the CD4 or CD8 phenotype of responding clones. The raw public data were reprocessed by TCRdb itself: fastp quality trimming at Q25, MiXCR clonotype calling, in-frame beta chains only. Each entry is one CDR3 protein sequence, shown with its most common DNA and genes. TCRdb, rather than the study authors, made the V and J calls. This sample holds approximately 250,000 distinct CDR3 sequences; 16% were observed only once. The top ten constitute more than 20% of the sample.

PBMCs were isolated by Ficoll-Paque density gradient centrifugation. The clonotype was recovered from a man aged 18 to 30 who had mild COVID-19 (a few samples of this study predate the infection). The sample titles of this study are shuffled in the database, so cell type and time point are left out; the donor was told from shared clones. Material for sequencing was PBMCs or a T cell subset sorted from them (not recorded which). The chain is encoded by TRBV18 joined to TRBJ1-5; no D segment can be confidently identified. Read as DNA, the sequence is TGTGCCAGCTCAAAGGCCAATAGCAATCAGCCCCAGCATTTT. Its translation reads: CASSKANSNQPQHF.